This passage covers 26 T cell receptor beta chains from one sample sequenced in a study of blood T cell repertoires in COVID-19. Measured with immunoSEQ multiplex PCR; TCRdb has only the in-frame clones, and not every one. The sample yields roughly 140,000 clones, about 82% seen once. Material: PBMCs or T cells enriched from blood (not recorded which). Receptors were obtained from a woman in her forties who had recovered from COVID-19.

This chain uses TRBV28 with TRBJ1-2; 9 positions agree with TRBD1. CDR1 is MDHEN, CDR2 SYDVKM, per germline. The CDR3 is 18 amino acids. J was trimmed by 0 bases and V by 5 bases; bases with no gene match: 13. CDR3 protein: CASSPHGQGSWANYGYTF. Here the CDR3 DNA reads TGTGCCAGCAGTCCTCATGGACAGGGGTCTTGGGCTAACTATGGCTACACCTTC.

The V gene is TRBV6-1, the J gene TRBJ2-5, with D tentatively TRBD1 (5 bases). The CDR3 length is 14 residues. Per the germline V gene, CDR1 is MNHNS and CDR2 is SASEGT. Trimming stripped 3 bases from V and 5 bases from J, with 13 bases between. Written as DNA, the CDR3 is TGTGCCAGCAGTGAGTCGCAGGGTCGCGAGACCCAGTACTTC. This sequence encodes CASSESQGRETQYF.

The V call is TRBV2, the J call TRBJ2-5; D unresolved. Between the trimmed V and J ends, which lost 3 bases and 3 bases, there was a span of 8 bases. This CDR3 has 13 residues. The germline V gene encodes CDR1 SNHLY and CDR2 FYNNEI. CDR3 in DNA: TGTGCCAGCAGTGACATCGAGGAAGAGACCCAGTACTTC. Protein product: CASSDIEEETQYF.

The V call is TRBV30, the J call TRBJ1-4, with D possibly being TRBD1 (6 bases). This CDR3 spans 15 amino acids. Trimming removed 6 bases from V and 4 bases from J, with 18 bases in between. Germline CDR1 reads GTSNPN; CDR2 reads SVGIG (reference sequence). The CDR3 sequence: CACNRENQGNEKLFF. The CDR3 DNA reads TGTGCCTGTAACAGGGAAAACCAGGGTAATGAAAAACTGTTTTTT.

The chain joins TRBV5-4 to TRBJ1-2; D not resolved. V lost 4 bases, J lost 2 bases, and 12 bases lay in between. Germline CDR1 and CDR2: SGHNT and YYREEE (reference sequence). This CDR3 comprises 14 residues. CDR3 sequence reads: CASSHGTENYGYTF. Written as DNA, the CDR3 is TGTGCCAGCAGCCACGGAACAGAGAACTATGGCTACACCTTC.

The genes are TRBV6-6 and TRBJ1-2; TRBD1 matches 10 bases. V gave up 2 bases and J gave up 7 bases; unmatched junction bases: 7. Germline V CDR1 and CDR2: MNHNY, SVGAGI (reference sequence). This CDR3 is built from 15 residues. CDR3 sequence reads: CASSYVGTGESGYTF. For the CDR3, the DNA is TGTGCCAGCAGTTACGTAGGGACAGGGGAGTCTGGCTACACCTTC.

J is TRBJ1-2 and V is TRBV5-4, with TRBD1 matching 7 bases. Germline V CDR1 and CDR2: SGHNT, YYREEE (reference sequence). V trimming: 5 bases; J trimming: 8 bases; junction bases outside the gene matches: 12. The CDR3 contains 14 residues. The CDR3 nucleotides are TGTGCCAGCAGAAGACAGGGTGGTCTGCGCGGCTACACCTTC. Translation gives CASRRQGGLRGYTF.

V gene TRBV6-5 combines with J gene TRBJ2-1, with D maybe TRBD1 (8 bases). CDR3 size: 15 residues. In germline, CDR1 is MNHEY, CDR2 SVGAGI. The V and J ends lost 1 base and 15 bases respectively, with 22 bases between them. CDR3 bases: TGTGCCAGCAGTTACTACTTTGGGCACAGGGGGGGCTGGTTCTTC. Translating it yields CASSYYFGHRGGWFF.

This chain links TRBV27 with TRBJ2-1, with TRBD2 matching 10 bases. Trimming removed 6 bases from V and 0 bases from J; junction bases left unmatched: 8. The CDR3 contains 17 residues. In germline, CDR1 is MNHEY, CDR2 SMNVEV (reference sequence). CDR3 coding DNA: TGTGCCAGCAGGTCCCTTAGCGGGGGGAGCTCCTACAATGAGCAGTTCTTC. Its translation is CASRSLSGGSSYNEQFF.

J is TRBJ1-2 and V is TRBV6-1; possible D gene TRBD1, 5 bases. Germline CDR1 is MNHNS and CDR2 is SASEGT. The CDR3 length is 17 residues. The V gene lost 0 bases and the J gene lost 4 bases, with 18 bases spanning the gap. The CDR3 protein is CASSEAMGQGLGYGYTF. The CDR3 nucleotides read TGTGCCAGCAGTGAAGCCATGGGTCAGGGTCTAGGCTATGGCTACACCTTC.

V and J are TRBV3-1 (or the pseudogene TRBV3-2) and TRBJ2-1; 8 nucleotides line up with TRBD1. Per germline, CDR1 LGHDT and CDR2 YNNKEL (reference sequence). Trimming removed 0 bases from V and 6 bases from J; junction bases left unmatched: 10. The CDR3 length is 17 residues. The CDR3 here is CASSQDSRPTGANEQFF. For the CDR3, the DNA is TGTGCCAGCAGCCAAGACAGTAGGCCGACAGGGGCCAATGAGCAGTTCTTC.

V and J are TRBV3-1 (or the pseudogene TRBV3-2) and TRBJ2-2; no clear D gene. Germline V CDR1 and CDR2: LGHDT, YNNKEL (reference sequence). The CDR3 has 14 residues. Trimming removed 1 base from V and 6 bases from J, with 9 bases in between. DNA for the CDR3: TGTGCCAGCAGCCAAGGGCCCCCCCCCGGGGAGCTGTTTTTT. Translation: CASSQGPPPGELFF.

The DNA for the CDR3 is TGTGCCAGCAGCTGGGGCAGGGAAAGCAATCAGCCCCAGCATTTT. It encodes CASSWGRESNQPQHF. The gene calls are TRBV5-8 and TRBJ1-5; tentative D call: TRBD1 (5 bases). The CDR3 has 15 residues. V lost 3 bases and J lost 1, with 11 bases in between. The germline CDR1 and CDR2 sequences are SGHTS and YDEGEE.

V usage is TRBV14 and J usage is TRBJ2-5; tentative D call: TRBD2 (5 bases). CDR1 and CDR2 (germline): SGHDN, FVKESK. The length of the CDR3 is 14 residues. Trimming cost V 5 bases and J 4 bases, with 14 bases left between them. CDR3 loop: CASSEGGGPETQYF. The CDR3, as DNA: TGTGCCAGCAGCGAAGGAGGAGGACCAGAGACCCAGTACTTC. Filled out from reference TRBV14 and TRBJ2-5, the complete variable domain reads EAGVTQFPSHSVIEKGQTVTLRCDPISGHDNLYWYRRVMGKEIKFLLHFVKESKQDESGMPNNRFLAERTGGTYSTLKVQPAELEDSGVYFCASSEGGGPETQYFGPGTRLLVL.

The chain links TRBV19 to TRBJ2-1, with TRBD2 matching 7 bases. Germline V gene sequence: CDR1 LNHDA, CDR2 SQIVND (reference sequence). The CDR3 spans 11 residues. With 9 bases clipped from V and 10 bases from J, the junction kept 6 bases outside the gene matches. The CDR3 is CASRISGEQFF. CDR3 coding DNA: TGTGCCAGCCGGATTAGCGGGGAGCAGTTCTTC.

CDR3 bases: TGTGCCTGGAGTGTGGCCTCGAATCAGCCCCAGCATTTT. It translates to CAWSVASNQPQHF. The rearrangement joins TRBV30 to TRBJ1-5; unclear D gene. This CDR3 comprises 13 residues. The V gene's germline CDR1 is GTSNPN and CDR2 SVGIG (reference sequence). V was pared by 0 bases and J by 4 bases, with 7 bases between.

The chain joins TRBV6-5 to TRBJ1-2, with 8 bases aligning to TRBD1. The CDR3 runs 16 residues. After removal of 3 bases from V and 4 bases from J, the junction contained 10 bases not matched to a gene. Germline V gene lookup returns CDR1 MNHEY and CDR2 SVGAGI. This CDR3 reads CASSYISTGDPYGYTF. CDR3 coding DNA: TGTGCCAGCAGTTATATTTCGACAGGGGACCCCTATGGCTACACCTTC.

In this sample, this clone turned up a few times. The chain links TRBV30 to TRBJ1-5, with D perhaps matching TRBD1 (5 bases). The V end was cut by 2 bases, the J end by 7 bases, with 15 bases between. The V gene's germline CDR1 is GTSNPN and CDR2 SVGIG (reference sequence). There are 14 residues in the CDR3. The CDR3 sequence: CAWSTQGAAQPQHF. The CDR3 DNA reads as TGTGCCTGGAGTACCCAGGGTGCGGCGCAGCCCCAGCATTTT.

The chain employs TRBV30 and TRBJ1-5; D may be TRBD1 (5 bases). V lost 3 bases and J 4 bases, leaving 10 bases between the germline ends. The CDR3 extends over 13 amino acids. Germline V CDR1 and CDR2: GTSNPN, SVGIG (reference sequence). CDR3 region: CAWSLDSNQPQHF. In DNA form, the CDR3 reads TGTGCCTGGAGCCTAGACAGTAATCAGCCCCAGCATTTT.

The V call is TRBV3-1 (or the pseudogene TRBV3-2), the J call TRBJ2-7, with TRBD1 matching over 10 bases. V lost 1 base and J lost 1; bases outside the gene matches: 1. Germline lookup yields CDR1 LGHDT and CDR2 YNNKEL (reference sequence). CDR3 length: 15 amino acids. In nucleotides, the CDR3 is TGTGCCAGCAGCCAAGCGGGACAGGGGTCCTACGAGCAGTACTTC. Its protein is CASSQAGQGSYEQYF.

The CDR3 region has the DNA TGCGCCAGCAGCTCCACTAGCGGGAGGGGGACAGATACGCAGTATTTT. It codes for CASSSTSGRGTDTQYF. The chain recombines TRBV5-1 with TRBJ2-3; TRBD2 agrees at 13 bases. Germline V gene lookup returns CDR1 SGHRS and CDR2 YFSETQ. CDR3 length: 16 amino acids. The junction had 4 bases not matched to a gene; V was cut back by 3 bases and J by 3 bases.

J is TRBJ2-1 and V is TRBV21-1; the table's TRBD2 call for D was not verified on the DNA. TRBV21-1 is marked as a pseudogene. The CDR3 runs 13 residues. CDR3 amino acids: CASGAGVGCEQFF. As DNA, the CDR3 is TGTGCCAGCGGAGCGGGAGTCGGGTGTGAGCAGTTCTTC.

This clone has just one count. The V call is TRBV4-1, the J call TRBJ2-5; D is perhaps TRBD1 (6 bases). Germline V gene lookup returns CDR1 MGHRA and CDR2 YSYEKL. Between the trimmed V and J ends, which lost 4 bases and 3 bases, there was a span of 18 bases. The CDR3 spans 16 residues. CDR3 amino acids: CASSPWGRGEEETQYF. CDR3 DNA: TGCGCCAGCAGCCCCTGGGGCAGGGGAGAAGAAGAGACCCAGTACTTC.

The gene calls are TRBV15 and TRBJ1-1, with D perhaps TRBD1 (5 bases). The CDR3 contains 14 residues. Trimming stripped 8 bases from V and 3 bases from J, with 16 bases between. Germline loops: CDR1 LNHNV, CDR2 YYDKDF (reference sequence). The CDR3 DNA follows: TGTGCCACCTGCCTGTCGCGGGGCCACACTGAAGCTTTCTTT. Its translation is CATCLSRGHTEAFF.

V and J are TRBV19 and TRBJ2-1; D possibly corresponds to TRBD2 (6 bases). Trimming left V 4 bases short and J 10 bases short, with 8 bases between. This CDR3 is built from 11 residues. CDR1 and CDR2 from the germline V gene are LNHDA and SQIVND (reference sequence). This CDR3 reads CASSTGGEQFF. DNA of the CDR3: TGTGCCAGTAGTACCGGGGGAGAGCAGTTCTTC.

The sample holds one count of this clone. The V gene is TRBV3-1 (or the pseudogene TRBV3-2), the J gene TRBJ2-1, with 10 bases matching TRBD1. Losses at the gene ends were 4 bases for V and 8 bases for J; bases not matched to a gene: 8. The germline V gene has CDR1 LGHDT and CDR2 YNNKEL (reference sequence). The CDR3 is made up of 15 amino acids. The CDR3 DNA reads TGTGCCAGCAGCCCCCTTTCCGGGACAGGGGATGAGCAGTTCTTC. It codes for CASSPLSGTGDEQFF.